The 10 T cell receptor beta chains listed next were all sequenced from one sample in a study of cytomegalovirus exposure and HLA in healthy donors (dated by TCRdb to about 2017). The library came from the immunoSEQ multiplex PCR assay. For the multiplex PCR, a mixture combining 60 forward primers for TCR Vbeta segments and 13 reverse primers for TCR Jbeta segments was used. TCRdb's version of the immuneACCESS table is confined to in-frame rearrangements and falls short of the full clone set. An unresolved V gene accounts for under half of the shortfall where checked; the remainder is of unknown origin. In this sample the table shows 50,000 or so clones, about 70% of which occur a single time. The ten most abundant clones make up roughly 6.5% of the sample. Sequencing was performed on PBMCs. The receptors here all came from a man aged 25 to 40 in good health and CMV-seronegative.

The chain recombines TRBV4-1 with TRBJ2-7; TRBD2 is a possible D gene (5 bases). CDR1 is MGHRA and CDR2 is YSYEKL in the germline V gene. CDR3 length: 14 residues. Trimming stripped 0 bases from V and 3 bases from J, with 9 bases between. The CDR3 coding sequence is TGCGCCAGCAGCCAAGAGAGGGTTTTCTACGAGCAGTACTTC. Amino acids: CASSQERVFYEQYF.

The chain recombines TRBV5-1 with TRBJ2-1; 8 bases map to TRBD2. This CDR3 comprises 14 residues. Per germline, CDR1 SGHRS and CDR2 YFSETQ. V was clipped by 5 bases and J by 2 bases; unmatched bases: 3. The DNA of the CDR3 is TGCGCCAGCAGTGCGGGAGGTACCTACAATGAGCAGTTCTTC. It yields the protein CASSAGGTYNEQFF.

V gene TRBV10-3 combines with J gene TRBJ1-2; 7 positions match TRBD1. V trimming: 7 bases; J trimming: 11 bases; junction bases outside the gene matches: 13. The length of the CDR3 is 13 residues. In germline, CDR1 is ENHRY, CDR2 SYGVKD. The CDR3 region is CAITPGGRPGYTF. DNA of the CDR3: TGTGCCATCACCCCAGGGGGGAGGCCGGGGTACACCTTC.

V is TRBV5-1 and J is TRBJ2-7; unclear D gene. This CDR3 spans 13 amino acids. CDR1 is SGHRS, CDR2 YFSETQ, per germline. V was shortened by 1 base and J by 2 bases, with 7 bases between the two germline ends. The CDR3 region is CASSLTPTYEQYF. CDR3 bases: TGCGCCAGCAGCTTGACTCCCACCTACGAGCAGTACTTC.

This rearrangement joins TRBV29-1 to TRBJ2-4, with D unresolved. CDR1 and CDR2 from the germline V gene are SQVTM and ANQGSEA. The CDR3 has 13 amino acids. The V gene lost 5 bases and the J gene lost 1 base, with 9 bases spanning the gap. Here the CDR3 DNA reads TGCAGCGTTTTAGCCTCCGCCAAAAACATTCAGTACTTC. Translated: CSVLASAKNIQYF.

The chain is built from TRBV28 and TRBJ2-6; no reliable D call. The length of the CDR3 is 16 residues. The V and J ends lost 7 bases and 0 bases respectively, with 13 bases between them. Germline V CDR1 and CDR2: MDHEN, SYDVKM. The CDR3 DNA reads TGTGCCAGCAACGAGAGGCGCGGCTCTGGGGCCAACGTCCTGACTTTC. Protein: CASNERRGSGANVLTF.

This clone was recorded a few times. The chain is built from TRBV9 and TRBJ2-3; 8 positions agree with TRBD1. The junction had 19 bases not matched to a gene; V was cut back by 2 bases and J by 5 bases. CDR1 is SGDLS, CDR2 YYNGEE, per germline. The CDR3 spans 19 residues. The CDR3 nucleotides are TGTGCCAGCAGCGTGTCCAGCGCACGAGGACAGGGAAAAGTAGATACGCAGTATTTT. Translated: CASSVSSARGQGKVDTQYF.

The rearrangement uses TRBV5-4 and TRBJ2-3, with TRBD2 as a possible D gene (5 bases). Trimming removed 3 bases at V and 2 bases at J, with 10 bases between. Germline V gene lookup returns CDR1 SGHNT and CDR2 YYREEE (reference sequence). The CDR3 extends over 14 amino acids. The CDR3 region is CASSSLLATDTQYF. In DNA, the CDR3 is TGTGCCAGCAGCTCGCTGCTAGCCACAGATACGCAGTATTTT.

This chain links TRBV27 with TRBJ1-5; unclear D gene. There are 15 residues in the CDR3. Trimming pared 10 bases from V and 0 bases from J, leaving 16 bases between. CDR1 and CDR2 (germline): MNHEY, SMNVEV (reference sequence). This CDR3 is CATAPAVYSNQPQHF. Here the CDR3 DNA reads TGTGCCACCGCCCCGGCGGTGTATAGCAATCAGCCCCAGCATTTT.

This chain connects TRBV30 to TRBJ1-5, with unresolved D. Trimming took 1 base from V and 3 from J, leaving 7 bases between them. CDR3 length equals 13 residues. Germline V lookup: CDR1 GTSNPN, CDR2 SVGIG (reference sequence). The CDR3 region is CAWSEQNNQPQHF. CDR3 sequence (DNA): TGTGCCTGGAGTGAACAGAACAATCAGCCCCAGCATTTT.